This T cell receptor (beta chain) is drawn from a study of CD8 T cells in ankylosing spondylitis (dated by TCRdb to the late 2010s). Study-wide context: T cell receptor beta repertoires were profiled in healthy donors and ankylosing spondylitis patients so that disease-linked TCR variants could be found. In total, the full study cohort was made up of 110 or so healthy donors and roughly 27 ankylosing spondylitis patients. Peripheral blood samples were taken, and synovial fluid was additionally collected from ankylosing spondylitis patients. What the work shows at the level of the full study, not this receptor alone: The disease-linked clones showed a CD8+ phenotype and occurred at relatively low frequencies in peripheral blood. Some motif variants were previously reported in synovial fluid and blood of reactive arthritis patients, suggesting common disease-initiation mechanisms. The disease-linked clones were reported to be significantly enriched in matched synovial fluid samples from ankylosing spondylitis patients. A TCR beta motif made up of eight or nine highly homologous amino acid variants appeared to be characteristic of blood from ankylosing spondylitis patients.

This clonotype was picked up a small number of times. Its target antigen remains unknown. No qualities accompany the bases; no much larger clone lies one base away. Reading from cysteine to phenylalanine, the CDR3 counts 15 amino acids. The kept DNA is CDR3 alone, 45 bases in frame from the first base. Germline trimming amounts to 0 bases on V and 6 bases on J, with 6 as the count of junction bases outside the gene matches. These reads were obtained on an Illumina HiSeq 2500. TCR beta libraries were prepared by quantitative 5'-RACE with molecular barcodes. Per the source publication's procedure: A new computational method based on a probabilistic model of VDJ rearrangement was used to identify disease-linked TCR variants. The public reads were reanalyzed by TCRdb: fastp trimming at Q25, MiXCR alignment, in-frame beta chains only. CDR3 protein duplicates are merged, each entry listing the most common genes and DNA. These V and J calls originate from TCRdb's pipeline instead of the authors' own analysis. This sample is represented by 700,000 to 850,000 distinct CDR3 sequences; approximately 12% of them were singletons. The top ten constitute under 0.6% of the sample.

The source of this sequence is a male donor with ankylosing spondylitis. The chain links TRBV12-3 or TRBV12-4 with TRBJ2-7, and 9 junction bases match TRBD1. Sequencing was carried out using blood, either unsorted or a sorted T cell fraction (not recorded which). The CDR3 has the sequence CASSLAGTGFGEQYF. At the DNA level, the sequence is TGTGCCAGCAGTTTAGCCGGGACAGGGTTTGGCGAGCAGTACTTC.